This TCR beta chain was sequenced in a study of blood T cell repertoires in COVID-19. Trimming left V 5 bases short and J 10 bases short, with 9 bases between. The CDR3 spans 12 residues. Produced via immunoSEQ multiplex PCR; TCRdb's table is partial and in-frame only. The top ten clones hold approximately 1.5% of a sample with roughly 380,000 clones, over 75% of them seen once. This sequence was found in a woman between 40 and 55 years old with COVID-19, enrolled during active disease. The sequenced sample was peripheral blood. The chain carries TRBV12-3 or TRBV12-4 and TRBJ1-6; possible D gene TRBD1, 5 bases. CDR3: CASSNSGSPLHF. The DNA for the CDR3 is TGTGCCAGCAGTAACTCAGGGTCACCCCTCCACTTT.